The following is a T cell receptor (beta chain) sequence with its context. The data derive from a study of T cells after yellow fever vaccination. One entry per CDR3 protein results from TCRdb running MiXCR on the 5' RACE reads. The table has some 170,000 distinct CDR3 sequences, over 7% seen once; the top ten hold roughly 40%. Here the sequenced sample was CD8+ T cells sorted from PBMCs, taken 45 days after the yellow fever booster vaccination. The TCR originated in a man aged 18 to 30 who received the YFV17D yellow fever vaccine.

CDR3: CASSRTTGNTEAFF. CDR3 DNA: TGTGCCAGCAGCCGTACCACCGGGAACACTGAAGCTTTCTTT. The chain is built from TRBV7-3 and TRBJ1-1, with D unclear. V lost 5 bases to trimming and J lost 1 base, with 11 bases between them. Germline CDR1 SGHTA, CDR2 FQGTGA. This CDR3 spans 14 amino acids.